Included here is one TCR beta chain sequence, with context. Its specificity is not known. It was with 60 Vbeta and 13 Jbeta primers that the PCR ran. This table comes from immunoSEQ multiplex PCR, and its TCRdb copy is limited to in-frame clones, with some not included. Among 83,000 or so clones, around 75% were seen once, and the ten largest hold about 14%. This entry belongs to a study of cytomegalovirus exposure and HLA in healthy donors. For the study at large: From some 180 million T cells, an earlier analysis saw approximately 110 million unique TCR beta sequences. Of about 390 genotyped donors, about 80% grouped in the Caucasian-associated ancestry cluster. Whole-study results and caveats: A later analysis reportedly found fewer N-insertions in an Asian-associated ancestry cluster than the roughly 680-donor mean. With high specificity and sensitivity, the classifier reportedly diagnosed cytomegalovirus status.

The V and J ends lost 0 bases and 5 bases respectively, with 11 bases between them. Germline values: CDR1 SGHRS, CDR2 YFSETQ. The CDR3 extends over 15 amino acids. This TCR was recovered from a woman between 40 and 55 years old in good health and CMV-seropositive. This chain connects TRBV5-1 to TRBJ2-2; maybe TRBD1 (6 bases). Sequenced input: PBMCs. CDR3 DNA: TGCGCCAGCAGCTTGGGAAACAGGGATACCGGGGAGCTGTTTTTT. Encoded protein: CASSLGNRDTGELFF.